These 5 T cell receptor beta chains originate from one sample sequenced in a study of Ad26.COV2.S vaccination and SARS-CoV-2 variants. Treatment reported: 15 to 20 received Ad26.COV2.S at low or high dose, single or two shots; about 5 received placebo; per-sample allocation not given. It was on day 63 after the first vaccine or placebo injection that samples were taken. TCRdb keeps only in-frame clones here, not all; method: immunoSEQ multiplex PCR. The sample has about 350,000 clones; 75% to 90% are singletons. The specimen was peripheral blood, collected in a trial of Ad26.COV2.S vaccine versus placebo. The receptors derive from a person between 18 and 60 years old who received the Ad26.COV2.S COVID-19 vaccine or a placebo.

V usage is TRBV19 and J usage is TRBJ2-1; no definite D call. The ends were cut back, 3 bases at V and 4 bases at J, with 7 bases in the middle. The CDR3 sequence is 13 residues long. Germline V gene data show CDR1 as LNHDA and CDR2 as SQIVND (reference sequence). CDR3 loop: CASSISAYNEQFF. As DNA, the CDR3 is TGTGCCAGTAGTATTTCAGCGTACAATGAGCAGTTCTTC.

The chain employs TRBV21-1 and TRBJ2-2; the table's D call, TRBD2, has no DNA check behind it. TRBV21-1 is reported as a pseudogene. This CDR3 comprises 17 residues. The CDR3 spells CASSKVLSGRGTGELFF. The CDR3 DNA sequence: TGTGCCAGCAGCAAAGTCCTAAGCGGTCGTGGGACCGGGGAGCTGTTTTTT.

There are a few counts of this clone. This sequence joins TRBV4-3 and TRBJ1-2; 11 bases are shared with TRBD1. CDR3 length equals 16 residues. With V trimmed by 5 bases and J by 4 bases, 9 bases remained unmatched. Germline V gene data show CDR1 as LGHNA and CDR2 as YSLEER. DNA for the CDR3: TGCGCCAGCAGCTTACGGACAGGGGGCGCCGGCTATGGCTACACCTTC. Translation: CASSLRTGGAGYGYTF.

This clone was recorded a few times. The chain carries TRBV11-2 and TRBJ1-2, with 8 bases identical to TRBD1. The CDR3 sequence is 16 residues long. Per the germline V gene, CDR1 is SGHAT and CDR2 is FQNNGV. V lost 5 bases and J lost 3; bases outside the gene matches: 11. The DNA for the CDR3 is TGTGCCAGCAGCCCGGGCCGATTGACAGGGGACTATGGCTACACCTTC. Its protein product is CASSPGRLTGDYGYTF.

This chain uses TRBV5-1 with TRBJ2-7; 9 bases are shared with TRBD2. The germline V gene has CDR1 SGHRS and CDR2 YFSETQ. Trimming took 5 bases from V and 1 from J; bases not matched to a gene: 10. This CDR3 comprises 16 residues. The CDR3 coding sequence is TGCGCCAGCAGTCCTAGCGGGAATGGGGCTTCCTACGAGCAGTACTTC. Translation: CASSPSGNGASYEQYF.